The clone carrying this T cell receptor beta chain was seen only a few times. What it recognizes is unknown. This specimen belongs to a study of cytomegalovirus exposure and HLA in healthy donors. Study-level background: HLA-typed donors were the source of 86 million or so unique TCRs held in an early data release.

General study results and limits: In vitro, three CMV-associated chains proved specific for CMV antigens. Prior analysis indicated that the majority of TCR beta V segments exhibited productivity approximately 87% or approximately 30% of the time.

The PCR used 60 Vbeta and 13 Jbeta primers. Profiled with immunoSEQ multiplex PCR; TCRdb holds only in-frame clones, not every one. The sample has 180,000 or so clones, roughly 9.5% seen once; the top ten hold roughly 1.4%. With 10 bases removed from V and 1 base from J, the gap between germline ends came to 12 bases. CDR1 MNHEY and CDR2 SVGAGI come from the germline V gene. The CDR3 is 13 amino acids. All the people who gave samples were healthy bone marrow donors. The specimen was PBMCs. The genes are TRBV6-5 and TRBJ2-3; tentatively, D is TRBD1 or TRBD2 (7 bases each). The sequence was collected from a woman aged 25 to 39 in good health and CMV-seropositive. Here the CDR3 reads CAIRGGGTDTQYF. The CDR3 nucleotides are TGTGCCATCAGGGGGGGTGGCACAGATACGCAGTATTTT.